What follows describes a single T cell receptor (beta chain). This entry comes from a study of cytomegalovirus exposure and HLA in healthy donors. A multiplex PCR was run with 60 Vbeta primers and 13 Jbeta primers. The table came from immunoSEQ multiplex PCR; TCRdb's copy has only in-frame clones and leaves some out. Of about 190,000 clones in the sample, 74% are singletons; the top ten hold 2.5% to 3.5%. The CDR3 runs 15 residues. CDR1 is LNHDA, CDR2 SQIVND, per germline (reference sequence). The V and J ends lost 1 base and 6 bases, in that order; junction bases with no gene match: 5. The receptor's source is a woman aged 30 to 39 in good health and CMV-seropositive. The rearrangement joins TRBV19 to TRBJ2-1; 8 bases agree with TRBD1. Sequenced input: PBMCs. DNA of the CDR3: TGTGCCAGTAGTATAGCGGGACAGGAGACCAATGAGCAGTTCTTC. Protein: CASSIAGQETNEQFF.